This T cell receptor (beta chain) is from a study of cytomegalovirus exposure and HLA in healthy donors. The PCR had 60 Vbeta and 13 Jbeta primers. Only in-frame clones appear in the TCRdb table, and some are missing; sequencing was by immunoSEQ multiplex PCR. Counted here are around 150,000 clones, about 64% occurring once; the ten biggest clones make up around 2.5%. Germline CDR1 SGHTA, CDR2 FQGNSA. This CDR3 has 15 amino acids. V was pared by 1 base and J by 6 bases, with 6 bases of the junction left unmatched. This rearrangement joins TRBV7-2 to TRBJ1-2, with 9 bases matching TRBD1. The sequence derives from a middle-aged woman in good health and CMV-seronegative. Sequenced: PBMCs. DNA for the CDR3: TGTGCCAGCAGCTTAGGGGCCGGGACAGGGAATGGCTACACCTTC. Protein: CASSLGAGTGNGYTF.